The clone carrying this T cell receptor beta chain was counted only a few times. As yet, its antigen is unknown. TCRB transcripts that were expressed got sequenced, as all of the isolated RNA had been reverse transcribed. Method: immunoSEQ multiplex PCR; TCRdb's copy keeps in-frame clones and lacks some. The sample contains approximately 270,000 clones, approximately 15% of which appear only once. CDR3 length: 14 residues. The germline gives CDR1 SEHNR, CDR2 FQNEAQ (reference sequence). Deletions cut 3 bases from V and 8 bases from J, with 15 bases between. The sample comes from a study of beta chain features in type 1 diabetes. Blood was collected once per donor into heparin, averaging about 116 mL. Study-wide results and limits: Significant though moderate, a shortening of TCRB CDR3s appeared in all four CD4+ subsets of Type 1 diabetes patients.

The clonotype was recovered from a man aged 25-45 years with type 1 diabetes. Sequencing input: naive CD4+ T cells from blood. The genes are TRBV7-9 and TRBJ2-3; D call uncertain. CDR3 amino acids: CASSFLDTPATQYF. CDR3 bases: TGTGCCAGCAGCTTCCTTGACACTCCGGCTACGCAGTATTTT.